This T cell receptor (beta chain) was sequenced for a study of blood T cell repertoires in COVID-19. Study-level information: Both acute and convalescent COVID-19 samples were obtained from the United States, Italy and Spain. From T cells, B-cell-depleted T cells, or PBMCs came the material, which was cDNA or gDNA.

The J segment lost 3 bases and the V segment lost 6 bases, leaving 10 bases of the junction unmatched. The CDR3 is 15 residues long. Germline CDR1 GTSNPN, CDR2 SVGIG (reference sequence). Original processing notes: The authors estimated nucleated cell counts from reference gene primer amplification. Only in-frame clones appear in the TCRdb table, and some are missing; sequencing was by immunoSEQ multiplex PCR. The D gene and trimming were derived from the DNA, and the V and J assignments and clone size from that table. This table holds around 300,000 clones, around 82% found once. The rearrangement joins TRBV30 to TRBJ2-3; 9 positions match TRBD2. This TCR derives from a man aged 25-40 years with active or convalescent COVID-19. Sequencing used peripheral blood. The CDR3 DNA follows: TGTGCCTGCGACTTCGCGGCGGGGGGGACAGATACGCAGTATTTT. It is translated as CACDFAAGGTDTQYF.